This T cell receptor beta chain was found in a study of siplizumab effects on memory and regulatory T cells. Notes on the study in general: There appeared to be greater diversity in naive T cells than in memory cells, and naive T cells seemed major contributors to the alloresponse.

The CDR3 contains 15 residues. The germline gives CDR1 MDHEN, CDR2 SYDVKM. V gave up 5 bases and J gave up 5 bases, with 15 bases separating them. Profiled with immunoSEQ multiplex PCR; TCRdb holds only in-frame clones, not every one. The sample carries 90,000 to 120,000 clones, roughly 94% recorded once. Details on this clone: Its cognate antigen is unknown.

The sequence came from a human donor in good health. This rearrangement joins TRBV28 to TRBJ2-2; D ambiguous. The sample taken for sequencing was Tregs sorted from blood. The CDR3 DNA reads as TGTGCCAGCAGTCCTACCCGGGCTGTGACCGGGGAGCTGTTTTTT. It translates to CASSPTRAVTGELFF.